Each of the 22 T cell receptor beta chains below was sequenced from the same sample in a study of blood T cells in healthy people across ages. For the second PCR, which ran for roughly 6 to 12 cycles, a sample-barcoded 5' primer and a J-beta primer mix were used. MiXCR was run by TCRdb on the 5' RACE reads, yielding one entry per CDR3 protein. The repertoire includes hundreds of thousands of distinct CDR3 sequences, approximately 52% of them detected once, and roughly 12% sits in the top ten. The sample was blood. All receptors come from a woman older than 75 in good health.

This chain uses TRBV3-1 with TRBJ2-5, with 8 bases that match TRBD2. With 0 bases clipped from V and 5 bases from J, the junction kept 2 bases outside the gene matches. CDR1 is LGHDT and CDR2 is YNNKEL in the germline V gene (reference sequence). This CDR3 is 14 amino acids long. This CDR3 reads CASSQDGGDETQYF. The CDR3 coding sequence is TGTGCCAGCAGCCAAGACGGGGGGGATGAGACCCAGTACTTC.

This clonotype was picked up many times. This chain uses TRBV7-8 with TRBJ2-7, with 8 bases aligning to TRBD1. Germline V lookup: CDR1 SGHVS, CDR2 FQNEAQ. CDR3 length: 15 residues. With V trimmed by 4 bases and J by 0 bases, 5 bases remained unmatched. The CDR3 here is CASSSNRGFSYEQYF. The CDR3 DNA reads TGTGCCAGCAGCTCCAACAGGGGGTTCTCCTACGAGCAGTACTTC.

The chain is built from TRBV7-9 and TRBJ2-2; 10 bases are shared with TRBD2. The germline gives CDR1 SEHNR, CDR2 FQNEAQ (reference sequence). V shed 10 bases, J shed 9 bases, and the junction held 11 bases outside the gene matches. The CDR3 length is 14 residues. CDR3 in amino acids: CATKMASGSRELFF. The CDR3 DNA follows: TGTGCCACCAAAATGGCTAGCGGGAGCCGGGAGCTGTTTTTT.

This clonotype occurred many times. This chain uses TRBV20-1 with TRBJ2-7; D not certain. Trimming took off 3 bases at V and 2 bases at J, with 11 bases between the two ends. The CDR3 spans 13 residues. Germline CDR1 reads DFQATT; CDR2 reads SNEGSKA (reference sequence). The CDR3 DNA sequence: TGCAGTGCTAGCGGCAGCGTCACCTACGAGCAGTACTTC. Its translation is CSASGSVTYEQYF.

CDR3 protein: CASSQEYGGIYEQYF. The CDR3 DNA reads TGCGCCAGCAGCCAAGAGTACGGAGGTATCTACGAGCAGTACTTC. V is TRBV4-3 and J is TRBJ2-4; weak D call: TRBD2 (5 bases). TRBJ2-7 explains the end of the DNA better; the J call may be wrong. The CDR3 totals 15 residues. Germline CDR1 is LGHNA and CDR2 is YSLEER.

This clonotype was detected only a few times. A much larger clone sits a single nucleotide away, making a read error possible. The V and J genes are TRBV28 and TRBJ2-5; perhaps TRBD2 as D (5 bases). V was cut by 6 bases and J by 11 bases, with 13 bases left in between. The CDR3 consists of 11 residues. Germline lookup yields CDR1 MDHEN and CDR2 SYDVKM. The CDR3 coding sequence is TGTGCCAGCAGCCATTCCTGGGAGCAGTACTTC. It specifies CASSHSWEQYF. Full variable domain (missing parts from reference TRBV28 and TRBJ2-5): DVKVTQSSRYLVKRTGEKVFLECVQDMDHENMFWYRQDPGLGLRLIYFSYDVKMKEKGDIPEGYSVSREKKERFSLILESASTNQTSMYLCASSHSWEQYFGPGTRLLVL.

This clonotype has only one observation. This chain connects TRBV4-2 to TRBJ2-3; 7 nucleotides align to TRBD2. This CDR3 is built from 15 residues. Unmatched junction bases numbered 11, after V lost 9 bases and J lost 2 bases. The germline gives CDR1 LGHNA, CDR2 YNFKEQ. The CDR3 DNA is TGTGCCAGTAAGCGGGAAGGAAGTACCACAGATACGCAGTATTTT. Its protein is CASKREGSTTDTQYF.

J is TRBJ2-5 and V is TRBV2, with a weak D call TRBD1 (6 bases). Trimming shortened V by 8 bases and J by 5 bases, and 18 bases separated the two germline ends. CDR3 length equals 14 residues. Germline V gene sequence: CDR1 SNHLY, CDR2 FYNNEI. The CDR3 DNA follows: TGTGCCAGCGGTTTTCAGGGGCCCGGTGAGACCCAGTACTTC. This sequence encodes CASGFQGPGETQYF.

The chain has TRBV12-3 or TRBV12-4 and TRBJ1-1; D not certain. With 7 bases removed from V and 6 bases from J, the gap between germline ends came to 12 bases. The CDR3 runs to 12 residues. The CDR3 DNA is TGTGCCAGCACCACTCCCGGATCTGAAGCTTTCTTT. This codes for CASTTPGSEAFF.

As for this clonotype: The junction departs from germline at one end; a sequencing error may be responsible. The chain uses TRBV29-1 and TRBJ2-3; 7 nucleotides align to TRBD1. The CDR3 loop spans 15 amino acids. CDR1 and CDR2 (germline): SQVTM, ANQGSEA. The CDR3 protein is CSVVAGGAGTDAQYF. DNA for the CDR3: TGCAGCGTTGTGGCTGGGGGCGCCGGGACAGATGCGCAGTATTTT.

Only a few counts were recorded for this clonotype. DNA for the CDR3: TGTGCCAGCAGTTTGACAGACAGAATCACTGAAGCTTTCTTT. Translation: CASSLTDRITEAFF. The chain has TRBV12-3 or TRBV12-4 and TRBJ1-1; D might be TRBD1 (5 bases). The CDR3 runs 14 residues. V dropped 3 bases and J dropped 4 bases, with 12 bases sitting between them.

This chain links TRBV5-1 with TRBJ2-1; D is unresolved. CDR3 size: 15 residues. Germline V gene sequence: CDR1 SGHRS, CDR2 YFSETQ. The V end lost 0 bases, the J end lost 4 bases, and 11 bases lay between the germline ends. CDR3 in DNA: TGCGCCAGCAGCTTGGAGGGCACGAAATACAATGAGCAGTTCTTC. It encodes CASSLEGTKYNEQFF.

V is TRBV27 and J is TRBJ2-1, with 8 positions matching TRBD2. Germline CDR1 is MNHEY and CDR2 is SMNVEV (reference sequence). Trimming took 4 bases from V and 10 from J; bases not matched to a gene: 18. The CDR3 runs 17 residues. CDR3 in DNA: TGTGCCAGCAGTTCTCCGAAAGTTAGCGGGGACCCGGGGGAGCAGTTCTTC. It codes for CASSSPKVSGDPGEQFF.

The CDR3 bases are TGTGCCAGCAGCTTCCTGATGGCGGGGCCATACGAGCAGTACTTC. Translation: CASSFLMAGPYEQYF. This rearrangement joins TRBV7-2 to TRBJ2-7; D may be TRBD2 (6 bases). Between the trimmed V and J ends, which lost 3 bases and 4 bases, there was a span of 16 bases. Germline loops: CDR1 SGHTA, CDR2 FQGNSA. The CDR3 is 15 amino acids.

This clonotype was recorded only once. V usage is TRBV20-1 and J usage is TRBJ2-7; 13 bases are a match to TRBD2. CDR3 size: 15 residues. Trimming took 2 bases from V and 7 from J; bases not matched to a gene: 8. Looked up from germline, CDR1 is DFQATT and CDR2 is SNEGSKA (reference sequence). The CDR3 DNA follows: TGCAGTGCTAGATGGACTAGCGGGAGATACAATGAGCAGTACTTC. This gives the protein CSARWTSGRYNEQYF.

The chain joins TRBV12-3 or TRBV12-4 to TRBJ1-2; 8 positions agree with TRBD1. The CDR3 is 15 residues long. V lost 7 bases and J lost 6; bases outside the gene matches: 13. CDR3 bases: TGTGCCAGCACCCCCGGACAGGGAGGAGAACATGGCTACACCTTC. It encodes CASTPGQGGEHGYTF.

This chain links TRBV3-1 with TRBJ1-5; D possibly corresponds to TRBD1 (5 bases). From germline, CDR1 is LGHDT and CDR2 YNNKEL (reference sequence). V was trimmed by 0 bases and J by 2 bases, leaving 8 bases between them. The CDR3 has 15 residues. For the CDR3, the DNA is TGTGCCAGCAGCCAAGAAACAGGCCGCAATCAGCCCCAGCATTTT. It encodes CASSQETGRNQPQHF.

V usage is TRBV9 and J usage is TRBJ2-5; D perhaps matches TRBD1 (5 bases). This CDR3 contains 15 residues. The V end lost 0 bases, the J end lost 5 bases, and 14 bases lay between the germline ends. Germline V gene data show CDR1 as SGDLS and CDR2 as YYNGEE. CDR3 sequence: CASSVGTGPGETQYF. In nucleotides, the CDR3 is TGTGCCAGCAGCGTAGGAACAGGCCCTGGGGAGACCCAGTACTTC.

This clonotype was seen only a few times. The V and J genes are TRBV12-3 or TRBV12-4 and TRBJ1-6; 7 nucleotides agree with TRBD1. With V trimmed by 6 bases and J by 7 bases, 6 bases remained unmatched. The CDR3 has 14 residues. Here the CDR3 reads CASSKGASNSPLHF. For the CDR3, the DNA is TGTGCCAGCAGCAAGGGGGCCTCGAATTCACCCCTCCACTTT.

This clonotype was observed a few times. This chain connects TRBV29-1 to TRBJ2-2; possible D gene TRBD1, 7 bases. Trimming pared 4 bases from V and 2 bases from J, leaving 11 bases between. The germline V gene has CDR1 SQVTM and CDR2 ANQGSEA. The CDR3 runs to 14 residues. The chain's CDR3 is CSVGRGLNTGELFF. DNA for the CDR3: TGCAGCGTTGGGAGGGGGCTTAACACCGGGGAGCTGTTTTTT.

This clonotype was picked up a small number of times. This chain connects TRBV24-1 to TRBJ1-5, with D uncertain. Germline V gene sequence: CDR1 KGHDR, CDR2 SFDVKD. The CDR3 sequence is 13 residues long. V was clipped by 5 bases and J by 3 bases, with 7 bases between them. The CDR3 loop is CATSADFNQPQHF. The CDR3 nucleotides read TGTGCCACCAGTGCGGACTTCAATCAGCCCCAGCATTTT.

This rearrangement joins TRBV10-3 to TRBJ2-2, with 11 bases lining up with TRBD2. This CDR3 has 17 residues. The germline gives CDR1 ENHRY, CDR2 SYGVKD. V was clipped by 8 bases and J by 5 bases; unmatched bases: 13. The CDR3: CAIGASGGPMGTGELFF. As DNA, the CDR3 is TGTGCCATCGGGGCTAGCGGGGGGCCGATGGGTACCGGGGAGCTGTTTTTT.